This T cell receptor beta chain was sequenced during a study of identical twins. Whole-study findings and limits: The study found excess low generation probability among twin-shared out-of-frame alpha sequences. Cord blood's abundant beta clonotypes had fewer insertions, unlike memory repertoires. Twins' excess sharing was less marked for out-of-frame beta sequences.

From germline, CDR1 is SQVTM and CDR2 ANQGSEA. CDR3 size: 20 residues. V lost 6 bases to trimming and J lost 0 bases, with 33 bases between them. As concerns this clonotype: The target antigen is unknown.

Unique molecular identifiers were in the cDNA, with template-switch universal primer binding. From the 5' RACE reads, TCRdb called clonotypes with MiXCR, one entry per CDR3 protein. Of 1.5 million to 2 million distinct CDR3 sequences in the sample, roughly 35% are singletons; the top ten hold about 0.25%. The sequenced sample consisted of cord blood. The receptor comes from a newborn girl in good health. The V and J genes are TRBV29-1 and TRBJ2-7; D possibly matches TRBD1 or TRBD2 (8 bases each). CDR3 bases: TGCAGCGTGACAGGGGTGCTACTAGCGGAGCGTATCGTCAGCTCCTACGAGCAGTACTTC. Encoded protein: CSVTGVLLAERIVSSYEQYF.